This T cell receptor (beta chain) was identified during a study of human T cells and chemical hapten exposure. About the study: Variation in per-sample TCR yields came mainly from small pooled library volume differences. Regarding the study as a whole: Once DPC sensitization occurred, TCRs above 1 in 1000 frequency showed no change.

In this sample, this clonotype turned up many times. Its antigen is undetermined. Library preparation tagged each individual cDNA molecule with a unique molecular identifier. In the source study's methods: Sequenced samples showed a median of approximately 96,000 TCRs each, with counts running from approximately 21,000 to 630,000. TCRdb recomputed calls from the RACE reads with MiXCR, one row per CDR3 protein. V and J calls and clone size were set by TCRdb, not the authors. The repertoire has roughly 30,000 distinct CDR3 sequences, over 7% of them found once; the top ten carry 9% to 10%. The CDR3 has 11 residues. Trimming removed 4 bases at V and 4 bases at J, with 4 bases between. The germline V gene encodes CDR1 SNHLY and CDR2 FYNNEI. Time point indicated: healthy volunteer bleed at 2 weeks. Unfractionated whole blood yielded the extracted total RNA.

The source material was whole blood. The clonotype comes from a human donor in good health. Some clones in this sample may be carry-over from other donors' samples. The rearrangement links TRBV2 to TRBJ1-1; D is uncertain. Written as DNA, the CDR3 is TGTGCCAGCAGTGGGGGCACTGAAGCTTTCTTT. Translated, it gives CASSGGTEAFF.